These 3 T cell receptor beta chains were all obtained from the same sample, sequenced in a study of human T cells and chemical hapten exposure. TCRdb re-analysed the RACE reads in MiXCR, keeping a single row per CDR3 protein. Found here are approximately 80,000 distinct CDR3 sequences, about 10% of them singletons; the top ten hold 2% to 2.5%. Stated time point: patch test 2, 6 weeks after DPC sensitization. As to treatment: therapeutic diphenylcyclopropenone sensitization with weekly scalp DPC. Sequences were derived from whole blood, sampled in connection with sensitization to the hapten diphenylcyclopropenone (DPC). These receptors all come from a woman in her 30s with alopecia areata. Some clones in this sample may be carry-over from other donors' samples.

The CDR3 nucleotides are TGTGCCAGCAGCCCCCGGGACACACCTAATTCACCCCTCCACTTT. Amino acid sequence: CASSPRDTPNSPLHF. The chain couples TRBV7-9 to TRBJ1-6; TRBD1 is a possible D gene (6 bases). Germline lookup yields CDR1 SEHNR and CDR2 FQNEAQ (reference sequence). The CDR3 covers 15 residues. V lost 5 bases and J lost 6, with 14 bases in between. The whole variable domain, filled in from reference TRBV7-9 and TRBJ1-6, reads DTGVSQNPRHKITKRGQNVTFRCDPISEHNRLYWYRQTLGQGPEFLTYFQNEAQLEKSRLLSDRFSAERPKGSFSTLEIQRTEQGDSAMYLCASSPRDTPNSPLHFGNGTRLTVT.

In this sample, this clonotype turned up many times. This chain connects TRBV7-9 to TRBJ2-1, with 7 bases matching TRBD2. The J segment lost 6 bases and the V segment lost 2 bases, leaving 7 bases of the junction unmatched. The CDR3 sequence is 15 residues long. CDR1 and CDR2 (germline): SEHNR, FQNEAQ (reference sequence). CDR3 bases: TGTGCCAGCAGCTTATCGAGCGGGATCGTCAATGAGCAGTTCTTC. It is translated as CASSLSSGIVNEQFF. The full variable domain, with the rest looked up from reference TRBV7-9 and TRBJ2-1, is DTGVSQNPRHKITKRGQNVTFRCDPISEHNRLYWYRQTLGQGPEFLTYFQNEAQLEKSRLLSDRFSAERPKGSFSTLEIQRTEQGDSAMYLCASSLSSGIVNEQFFGPGTRLTVL.

CDR3 loop: CASSQYRDAEQFF. As DNA, the CDR3 is TGTGCCAGCAGCCAATACAGGGACGCTGAGCAGTTCTTC. The genes are TRBV3-1 and TRBJ2-1; TRBD1 is a possible D gene (6 bases). The CDR3 totals 13 residues. V was pared by 2 bases and J by 9 bases, with 11 bases between. Germline assignment: CDR1 LGHDT and CDR2 YNNKEL (reference sequence).